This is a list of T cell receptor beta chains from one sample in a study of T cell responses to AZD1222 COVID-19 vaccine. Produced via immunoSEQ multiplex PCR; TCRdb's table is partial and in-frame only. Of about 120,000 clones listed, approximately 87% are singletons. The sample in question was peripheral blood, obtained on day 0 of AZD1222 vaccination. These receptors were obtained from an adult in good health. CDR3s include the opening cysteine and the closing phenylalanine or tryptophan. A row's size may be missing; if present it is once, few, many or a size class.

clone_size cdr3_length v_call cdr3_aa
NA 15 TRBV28 CASSLSRGNNSPLHF
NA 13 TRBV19 CASSGPPLYEQYF
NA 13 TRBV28 CATTRAGIYEQYF
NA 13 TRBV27 CASSGRVHTEAFF
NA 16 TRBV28 CASSFARLFSGNTIYF
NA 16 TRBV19 CASSTTRERMRNEQFF
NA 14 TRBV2 CASRPLRGAGELFF
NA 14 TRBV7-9 CASSRDRGPDTQYF
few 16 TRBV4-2 CASSQDKGGAYNEQFF
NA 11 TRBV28 CASSFPSPQHF
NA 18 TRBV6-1 CASSEVARQGFPNYGYTF
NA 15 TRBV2 CASNRGGPTSYEQYF
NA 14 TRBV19 CASSIGAGDITQYF
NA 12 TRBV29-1 CSVVKGMNIQYF
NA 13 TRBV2 CASNPGGGETQYF
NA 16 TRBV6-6 CASSYFRQGMEEKLFF
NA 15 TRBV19 CASSYAALATYEQYF
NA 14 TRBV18 CASSSSVLNTEAFF
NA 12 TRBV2 CASGTDDEKLFF
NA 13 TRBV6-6 CASTRGSSYEQYF
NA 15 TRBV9 CASSVSGAGNQPQHF
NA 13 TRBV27 CASSLSSGVGYTF
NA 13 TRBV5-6 CASSAGMAREQYF
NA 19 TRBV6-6 CASSPLIGTGGLRAYEQYF
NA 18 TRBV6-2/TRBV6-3 CASSYGSGRPQNTGELFF
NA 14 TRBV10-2 CASVPGQGDYGYTF
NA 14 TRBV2 CASSENSRQGGLFF
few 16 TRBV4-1 CASSQDGGWNGNTIYF
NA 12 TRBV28 CASSLAGRSAFF
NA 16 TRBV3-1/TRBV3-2 CASSQWSGVTTDTQYF
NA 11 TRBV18 CASSPVGELFF
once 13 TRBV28 CASWDREDYGYTF
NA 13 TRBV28 CASGDSYGNTIYF
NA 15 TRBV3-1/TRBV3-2 CASSQDFSGTGELFF